This T cell receptor (beta chain) was recorded in a study of T cell repertoires in cytomegalovirus infection. About the research overall: Public TCR beta signature analysis indicated the presence of both CMV infection and matching HLA type. Study results and limitations: In two of eight donors, the top clonotype was HLA-C-restricted CMV-specific. Summed public TCR beta family frequency identified CMV carriers bearing the relevant HLA.

TCRdb reprocessed the reads with MiXCR, giving one entry per CDR3 protein. Of 600,000 to 800,000 distinct CDR3 sequences in the sample, less than 25% were seen once. A note on this clonotype: As yet, its antigen is unknown.

CDR1 and CDR2 from the germline V gene are MNHEY and SMNVEV (reference sequence). The CDR3 loop spans 13 amino acids. Trimming removed 7 bases at V and 9 bases at J, with 16 bases between. This TCR was sampled from a human donor in good health (CMV status not recorded). Some clones in this sample may be carry-over from other donors' samples. The chain couples TRBV27 to TRBJ2-1; D may be TRBD1 (6 bases). The sample was CD8+ T cells from PBMCs. The CDR3 DNA reads as TGTGCCAGCACCTGGGGGCTGAACGGTGAGCAGTTCTTC. Its translation is CASTWGLNGEQFF.